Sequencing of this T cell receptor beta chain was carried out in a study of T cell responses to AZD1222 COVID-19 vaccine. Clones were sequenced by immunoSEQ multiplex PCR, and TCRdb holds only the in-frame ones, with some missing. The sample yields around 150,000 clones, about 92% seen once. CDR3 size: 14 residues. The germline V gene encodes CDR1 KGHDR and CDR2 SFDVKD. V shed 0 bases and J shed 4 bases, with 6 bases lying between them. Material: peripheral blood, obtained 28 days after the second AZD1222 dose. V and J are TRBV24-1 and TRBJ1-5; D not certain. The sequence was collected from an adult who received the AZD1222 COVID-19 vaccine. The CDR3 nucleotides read TGTGCCACCAGTGATTTGACGGCGAATCAGCCCCAGCATTTT. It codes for CATSDLTANQPQHF.